Below, 32 T cell receptor beta chains from the same sample are listed, as sequenced in a study of T cells in Graves' hyperthyroidism and ophthalmopathy (dated by TCRdb to the late 2010s). Library preparation was by multiplex PCR. Sequencing was performed on an Illumina HiSeq 2000. The TCR beta CDR3 regions were amplified from RNA transcripts. The first round of RT-PCR for the TCR CDR3 was performed with the HTBI primer set and the Qiagen OneStep RT-PCR kit. TCRdb reworked the public reads: Q25 trimming with fastp, MiXCR clone assembly, productive beta chains retained. Records with the same CDR3 protein are collapsed into one entry carrying the most frequent genes and DNA. The sample includes fewer than 700,000 distinct CDR3 sequences, with more than 15% observed a single time. The top ten constitute approximately 15% of the sample. Input material: blood. The receptors were sampled from a young woman with Graves' ophthalmopathy.

Only a few counts were recorded for this clonotype. The J gene is TRBJ2-2, the V gene TRBV4-1; TRBD1 agrees at 9 bases. The trim removed 0 bases at V and 4 bases at J, leaving 0 bases unmatched. Germline CDR1 reads MGHRA; CDR2 reads YSYEKL. This CDR3 is built from 15 residues. The CDR3 DNA sequence: TGCGCCAGCAGCCAAGAGGACAGGGGCACCGGGGAGCTGTTTTTT. This gives the protein CASSQEDRGTGELFF.

This clonotype came up a few times. The genes are TRBV13 and TRBJ2-6, with 7 bases that match TRBD1. The ends lost 1 base at V and 6 bases at J; junction bases unmatched: 3. There are 15 residues in the CDR3. CDR1 and CDR2 from the germline V gene are PRHDT and FYEKMQ (reference sequence). The CDR3 DNA follows: TGTGCCAGCAGCTTAGTACAGGGGATGGCCAACGTCCTGACTTTC. Translation: CASSLVQGMANVLTF.

This clonotype was observed a few times. V usage is TRBV3-1 and J usage is TRBJ2-3; the match to TRBD1 covers 8 bases. The junction had 7 bases not matched to a gene; V was cut back by 0 bases and J by 2 bases. Looked up from germline, CDR1 is LGHDT and CDR2 is YNNKEL (reference sequence). This CDR3 comprises 17 residues. The CDR3 reads CASSQDSGGILTDTQYF. In DNA, the CDR3 is TGTGCCAGCAGCCAAGATTCAGGGGGCATCCTCACAGATACGCAGTATTTT.

In this sample, this clonotype turned up many times. The chain uses TRBV28 and TRBJ1-1; 7 positions agree with TRBD1. CDR1 MDHEN and CDR2 SYDVKM come from the germline V gene. J was trimmed by 1 base and V by 5 bases; bases with no gene match: 10. The CDR3 extends over 16 amino acids. The CDR3 DNA reads TGTGCCAGCAGTCATCGAGGGACAGTAAAGAACACTGAAGCTTTCTTT. Its protein product is CASSHRGTVKNTEAFF.

This clonotype was picked up many times. The gene calls are TRBV13 and TRBJ2-5; TRBD2 aligns across 7 bases. Trimming cost V 2 bases and J 5 bases; bases outside gene matches: 11. Germline V gene lookup returns CDR1 PRHDT and CDR2 FYEKMQ (reference sequence). The CDR3 runs 16 residues. CDR3 protein: CASSLRASGSGETQYF. CDR3 bases: TGTGCCAGCAGCTTACGGGCTAGCGGTTCGGGGGAGACCCAGTACTTC.

A word on this clonotype: The junction does not match germline at one end; this may be a read error. The chain has TRBV6-5 and TRBJ1-6, with 7 positions matching TRBD1. The CDR3 totals 15 residues. The germline V gene has CDR1 MNHEY and CDR2 SVGAGI. CDR3 in amino acids: CASSDSAGGNSPLHF. The CDR3 DNA reads TGTGCCAGCAGTGACTCAGCAGGGGGTAATTCACCCCTCCACTTT.

This clonotype was detected a few times. The chain couples TRBV6-5 to TRBJ2-1; a weak D match, TRBD1 (8 bases). With 2 bases removed from V and 0 bases from J, the gap between germline ends came to 20 bases. Germline values: CDR1 MNHEY, CDR2 SVGAGI. This CDR3 spans 19 amino acids. CDR3 in amino acids: CASSYPNTGGGSSYNEQFF. CDR3 bases: TGTGCCAGCAGTTACCCTAACACAGGGGGAGGGAGCTCCTACAATGAGCAGTTCTTC.

This clonotype has a handful of counts. This rearrangement joins TRBV20-1 to TRBJ2-5; D might be TRBD2 (6 bases). V was shortened by 2 bases and J by 2 bases, with 12 bases between the two germline ends. The CDR3 extends over 14 amino acids. Germline V CDR1 and CDR2: DFQATT, SNEGSKA (reference sequence). CDR3 nucleotides: TGCAGTGCTAGATCCGGGGGTAGACAAGAGACCCAGTACTTC. Encoded protein: CSARSGGRQETQYF.

The chain joins TRBV7-9 to TRBJ1-1; 8 nucleotides agree with TRBD1. Germline assignment: CDR1 SEHNR and CDR2 FQNEAQ (reference sequence). V was pared by 4 bases and J by 7 bases, with 8 bases of the junction left unmatched. This CDR3 comprises 14 residues. The CDR3 loop is CASSSPQGAGEAFF. CDR3 coding DNA: TGTGCCAGCAGCTCGCCTCAGGGGGCGGGTGAAGCTTTCTTT.

Comment on this clonotype: A read error may be the cause here, since a much bigger clone is one base away. The V and J genes are TRBV29-1 and TRBJ1-1; D is undetermined. CDR1 and CDR2 from the germline V gene are SQVTM and ANQGSEA. CDR3 length equals 13 residues. CDR3 amino acids: CSVVGPENTEASF. For the CDR3, the DNA is TGCAGCGTTGTTGGGCCCGAGAACACTGAAGCTTCCTTT. Complete variable domain (other parts from reference TRBV29-1 and TRBJ1-1): SAVISQKPSRDICQRGTSLTIQCQVDSQVTMMFWYRQQPGQSLTLIATANQGSEATYESGFVIDKFPISRPNLTFSTLTVSNMSPEDSSIYLCSVVGPENTEASFGQGTRLTVV.

The chain is built from TRBV12-3 or TRBV12-4 and TRBJ2-5; 11 bases agree with TRBD2. The CDR3 sequence is 16 residues long. Trimming at V came to 7 bases and at J to 2 bases, leaving 9 bases not matched to a gene. The CDR3 is CASTGELAGGQETQYF. CDR3 coding DNA: TGTGCCAGCACGGGAGAGCTAGCGGGAGGACAAGAGACCCAGTACTTC.

In this sample, this clonotype turned up many times. The DNA of the CDR3 is TGCGCCAGCAGCCGAGTACCGGGACAGGGTTTAAAAAACCTTAACACAGATACGCAGTATTTT. Amino acids: CASSRVPGQGLKNLNTDTQYF. The J gene is TRBJ2-3, the V gene TRBV4-1; 9 positions agree with TRBD1. CDR3 length equals 21 residues. V lost 4 bases to trimming and J lost 2 bases; unmatched junction nucleotides: 22. CDR1 MGHRA and CDR2 YSYEKL come from the germline V gene.

This clonotype was counted ten times or more. The gene calls are TRBV3-1 and TRBJ2-3; unclear D gene. The CDR3 contains 15 residues. CDR1 is LGHDT and CDR2 is YNNKEL in the germline V gene (reference sequence). V lost 0 bases to trimming and J lost 4 bases, with 11 bases between them. The CDR3 spells CASSQDKGIPDTQYF. Written as DNA, the CDR3 is TGTGCCAGCAGCCAAGATAAAGGGATCCCAGATACGCAGTATTTT.

This clonotype has at least ten counts. This chain joins TRBV30 and TRBJ1-1, with a tentative D call TRBD1 (6 bases). The CDR3 has 12 amino acids. Germline assignment: CDR1 GTSNPN and CDR2 SVGIG (reference sequence). Trimming took 5 bases from V and 1 from J, leaving 8 bases between them. CDR3 region: CAWDRWNTEAFF. Written as DNA, the CDR3 is TGTGCCTGGGACAGGTGGAACACTGAAGCTTTCTTT.

This clonotype was observed a handful of times. The rearrangement links TRBV3-1 to TRBJ2-3; D is possibly TRBD1 (6 bases). V was pared by 4 bases and J by 0 bases, with 17 bases between. The CDR3 sequence is 17 residues long. CDR1 and CDR2 (germline): LGHDT, YNNKEL (reference sequence). The CDR3 loop is CASSPFDRTASTDTQYF. CDR3 bases: TGTGCCAGCAGCCCATTCGACCGGACAGCTAGCACAGATACGCAGTATTTT.

A few counts support this clonotype. The chain joins TRBV20-1 to TRBJ2-5; 7 nucleotides agree with TRBD2. CDR3 length: 13 residues. Germline V lookup: CDR1 DFQATT, CDR2 SNEGSKA (reference sequence). V gave up 5 bases and J gave up 5 bases; unmatched junction bases: 8. CDR3 DNA sequence: TGCAGTGCTGCGATAAGCGGGACGGAGACCCAGTACTTC. It encodes CSAAISGTETQYF.

This clonotype was observed many times. The chain carries TRBV7-2 and TRBJ2-7; 9 positions agree with TRBD1. Trimming at V came to 3 bases and at J to 4 bases, leaving 10 bases not matched to a gene. Per germline, CDR1 SGHTA and CDR2 FQGNSA. The CDR3 contains 16 residues. The CDR3 loop reads CASSLSSGTGSYEQYF. CDR3 bases: TGTGCCAGCAGCTTGTCCTCCGGGACAGGGTCTTACGAGCAGTACTTC.

This clonotype has at least ten counts. The chain uses TRBV28 and TRBJ2-7, with a possible D match to TRBD1 (6 bases). Germline values: CDR1 MDHEN, CDR2 SYDVKM. The CDR3 covers 13 residues. V lost 8 bases to trimming and J lost 2 bases, with 13 bases between them. The CDR3 DNA reads as TGTGCCAGCCAAGCACAGGGACCCTACGAGCAGTACTTC. It is translated as CASQAQGPYEQYF.

V usage is TRBV19 and J usage is TRBJ2-1; D unclear. This CDR3 is 13 amino acids long. The V gene lost 8 bases and the J gene lost 4 bases, with 12 bases spanning the gap. In germline, CDR1 is LNHDA, CDR2 SQIVND (reference sequence). The CDR3 region has the DNA TGTGCCAGTGGTCCCCCCCCTTACAATGAGCAGTTCTTC. It is translated as CASGPPPYNEQFF.

This clonotype was observed many times. The chain recombines TRBV4-1 with TRBJ2-5; 11 bases are shared with TRBD2. J was trimmed by 6 bases and V by 1 base; bases with no gene match: 10. The length of the CDR3 is 17 residues. Germline assignment: CDR1 MGHRA and CDR2 YSYEKL. CDR3 coding DNA: TGCGCCAGCAGCCAAGTAATAGCGGGAGGGCCCCGGCAGACCCAGTACTTC. It is translated as CASSQVIAGGPRQTQYF.

This clonotype came up many times. This chain connects TRBV10-3 to TRBJ2-7, with no clear D. The CDR3 runs to 15 residues. Per the germline V gene, CDR1 is ENHRY and CDR2 is SYGVKD. V was trimmed by 3 bases and J by 0 bases, leaving 12 bases between them. In DNA form, the CDR3 reads TGTGCCATCAGTGATATTGTCGCGAGCTCCTACGAGCAGTACTTC. Its translation: CAISDIVASSYEQYF.

This clonotype was detected only a few times. The chain employs TRBV6-2 or TRBV6-3 and TRBJ2-1; weak D call: TRBD1 (5 bases). This CDR3 spans 15 amino acids. Germline V CDR1 and CDR2: MNHEY, SVGEGT. V dropped 6 bases and J dropped 8 bases, with 20 bases sitting between them. The CDR3: CASRTVMTLRDEQFF. The CDR3 bases are TGTGCCAGCAGGACAGTTATGACCTTAAGGGATGAGCAGTTCTTC.

In this sample, this clonotype turned up a few times. The chain joins TRBV11-2 to TRBJ1-2; D gene ambiguous. V shed 5 bases and J shed 3 bases, with 16 bases lying between them. The CDR3 has 15 residues. Germline V gene sequence: CDR1 SGHAT, CDR2 FQNNGV. CDR3 nucleotide sequence: TGTGCCAGCAGCCCGACGGAAAGGCATGACTATGGCTACACCTTC. Translation gives CASSPTERHDYGYTF. Combining the CDR3 with reference TRBV11-2 and TRBJ1-2 gives the whole variable domain EAGVAQSPRYKIIEKRQSVAFWCNPISGHATLYWYQQILGQGPKLLIQFQNNGVVDDSQLPKDRFSAERLKGVDSTLKIQPAKLEDSAVYLCASSPTERHDYGYTFGSGTRLTVV.

This clonotype was recorded many times. The chain combines TRBV28 with TRBJ2-7; possibly TRBD1 for D (6 bases). CDR1 MDHEN and CDR2 SYDVKM come from the germline V gene. Trimming stripped 6 bases from V and 6 bases from J, with 18 bases between. CDR3 length equals 14 residues. The CDR3 nucleotides are TGTGCCAGCAGAAGAGACAGGCGTCGAGCCGAGCAGTACTTC. Its protein product is CASRRDRRRAEQYF.

This clonotype was counted at least ten times. The chain recombines TRBV6-2 or TRBV6-3 with TRBJ2-1; D is undetermined. Germline loops: CDR1 MNHEY, CDR2 SVGEGT. The CDR3 loop spans 12 amino acids. V lost 2 bases and J 8 bases, leaving 7 bases between the germline ends. In DNA, the CDR3 is TGTGCCAGCAGTTACGAACTGGATGAGCAGTTCTTC. It is translated as CASSYELDEQFF.

This clonotype was seen a few times. The rearrangement links TRBV27 to TRBJ1-2; 7 bases are a match to TRBD1. With 3 bases clipped from V and 8 bases from J, the junction kept 6 bases outside the gene matches. The CDR3 covers 13 residues. Germline V gene sequence: CDR1 MNHEY, CDR2 SMNVEV (reference sequence). The CDR3, as DNA: TGTGCCAGCAGTTTCGGGCAGGGGGTCGGCTACACCTTC. Amino acids: CASSFGQGVGYTF.

The chain uses TRBV6-2 or TRBV6-3 and TRBJ1-5; 9 nucleotides match TRBD1. With 6 bases clipped from V and 4 bases from J, the junction kept 7 bases outside the gene matches. The CDR3 spans 15 residues. CDR1 is MNHEY and CDR2 is SVGEGT in the germline V gene. The CDR3 region is CASRMETGGNQPQHF. In nucleotides, the CDR3 is TGTGCCAGCAGGATGGAGACAGGGGGGAATCAGCCCCAGCATTTT.

This clonotype was picked up many times. V and J are TRBV28 and TRBJ1-1, with a tentative D call TRBD1 (6 bases). Germline loops: CDR1 MDHEN, CDR2 SYDVKM. This CDR3 has 12 amino acids. Trimming removed 6 bases from V and 8 bases from J, with 13 bases in between. CDR3 loop: CASSKDSLEAFF. The CDR3 DNA follows: TGTGCCAGCAGCAAGGACAGCCTGGAAGCTTTCTTT.

The chain has TRBV6-1 and TRBJ1-2, with a possible D match to TRBD1 (6 bases). From germline, CDR1 is MNHNS and CDR2 SASEGT. This CDR3 region has 14 residues. With 8 bases removed from V and 0 bases from J, the gap between germline ends came to 13 bases. As DNA, the CDR3 is TGTGCCAGCGGGGGGGGGCGACCTAACTATGGCTACACCTTC. Translated: CASGGGRPNYGYTF.

This clonotype has a count of ten or more. The chain couples TRBV6-1 to TRBJ1-1, with a weak D call TRBD1 (5 bases). This CDR3 is built from 15 residues. Germline CDR1 and CDR2: MNHNS and SASEGT. V dropped 7 bases and J dropped 0 bases, with 15 bases sitting between them. CDR3 nucleotides: TGTGCCAGCAATATCCACGGGGGGATGAACACTGAAGCTTTCTTT. Translation: CASNIHGGMNTEAFF.

This clonotype was recorded at least ten times. This sequence joins TRBV7-2 and TRBJ1-1; TRBD1 might be the D (5 bases). This CDR3 region has 13 residues. Germline-derived CDR1 and CDR2 are SGHTA and FQGNSA. V gave up 5 bases and J gave up 4 bases, with 11 bases separating them. The CDR3, as DNA: TGTGCCAGCAGCCAGGGTGGGAGCACTGAAGCTTTCTTT. This translates into CASSQGGSTEAFF.

The chain recombines TRBV20-1 with TRBJ1-2, with 7 bases aligning to TRBD1. V dropped 0 bases and J dropped 4; count of bases not matched to a gene: 11. The CDR3 extends over 16 amino acids. Per the germline V gene, CDR1 is DFQATT and CDR2 is SNEGSKA (reference sequence). CDR3 DNA: TGCAGTGCTAGAGATCGCCAGGGGGACCCCAGCTATGGCTACACCTTC. Translating it yields CSARDRQGDPSYGYTF.